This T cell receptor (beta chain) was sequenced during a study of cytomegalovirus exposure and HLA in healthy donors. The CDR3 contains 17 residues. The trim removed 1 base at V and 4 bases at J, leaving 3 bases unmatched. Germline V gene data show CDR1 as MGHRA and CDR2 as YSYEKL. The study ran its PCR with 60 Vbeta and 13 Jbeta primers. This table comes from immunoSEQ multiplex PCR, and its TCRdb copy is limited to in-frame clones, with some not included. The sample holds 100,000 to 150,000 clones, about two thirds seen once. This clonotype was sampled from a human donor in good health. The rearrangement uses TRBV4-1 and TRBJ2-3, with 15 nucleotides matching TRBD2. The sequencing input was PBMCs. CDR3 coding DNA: TGCGCCAGCAGCCAAGGGACTAGCGGGGGGGCCCCAGATACGCAGTATTTT. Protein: CASSQGTSGGAPDTQYF.